A single sample is the source of the 3 T cell receptor beta chains below, sequenced in a study of cytomegalovirus exposure and HLA in healthy donors. The PCR was carried out with 60 Vbeta primers and 13 Jbeta primers. Sequenced by immunoSEQ multiplex PCR; TCRdb stores in-frame clones only, minus some. This sample has under 130,000 clones, with around 75% found just once. Input material: PBMCs. The receptor set was obtained from a man younger than 40 in good health and CMV-seronegative.

This rearrangement joins TRBV5-1 to TRBJ1-1, with D possibly being TRBD1 (6 bases). V dropped 2 bases and J dropped 2 bases, with 13 bases sitting between them. The length of the CDR3 is 15 residues. CDR1 is SGHRS and CDR2 is YFSETQ in the germline V gene. The CDR3 coding sequence is TGCGCCAGCAGCTTACGGGTACAGGGTAACACTGAAGCTTTCTTT. It translates to CASSLRVQGNTEAFF.

This CDR3 reads CASSERISGNTIYF. CDR3 bases: TGTGCCAGCAGCGAGCGAATATCTGGAAACACCATATATTTT. The rearrangement uses TRBV7-9 and TRBJ1-3, with D hard to call. Germline lookup yields CDR1 SEHNR and CDR2 FQNEAQ (reference sequence). V was cut by 5 bases and J by 1 base, with 9 bases left in between. The CDR3 contains 14 residues.

The gene calls are TRBV7-8 and TRBJ1-2; 7 bases match TRBD1. The trim removed 7 bases at V and 7 bases at J, leaving 18 bases unmatched. The CDR3 extends over 16 amino acids. Germline V lookup: CDR1 SGHVS, CDR2 FQNEAQ. This CDR3 is CASNYRGPPSTSGYTF. The CDR3 DNA is TGTGCCAGCAACTACAGGGGACCACCATCCACTAGTGGCTACACCTTC. Based on the CDR3 plus reference TRBV7-8 and TRBJ1-2, the full variable domain is GAGVSQSPRYKVAKRGQDVALRCDPISGHVSLFWYQQALGQGPEFLTYFQNEAQLDKSGLPSDRFFAERPEGSVSTLKIQRTQQEDSAVYLCASNYRGPPSTSGYTFGSGTRLTVV.